This T cell receptor beta chain was recovered during a study of blood T cells in healthy people across ages. For every donor, a draw yielded about 9.7 milliliters of peripheral blood. Trimming took 5 bases from V and 10 from J, leaving 14 bases between them. CDR1 and CDR2 (germline): SNHLY, FYNNEI. The CDR3 has 13 amino acids. Study-level results: Relative to aged donors, long-lived donors carried more naive CD4+ cells and displayed higher diversity.

Comments on this clonotype: Its specificity is unknown.

Through a sample-barcoded 5' primer and a J-beta primer mix, a second PCR was run for 7 to 11 cycles. TCRdb reanalysed the 5' RACE reads using MiXCR and keeps one entry per CDR3 protein. The data hold 850,000 to 1,000,000 distinct CDR3 sequences, with roughly 50% observed a single time. The gene calls are TRBV2 and TRBJ1-4; tentative D call: TRBD1 (6 bases). Sequencing was done on a sample of blood. The sequence was collected from a woman in her fifties or sixties in good health. The DNA for the CDR3 is TGTGCCAGCAGTCCACTACAGGGCCGAAAACTGTTTTTT. This codes for CASSPLQGRKLFF.